This TCR beta chain was sequenced during a study of shared clonotypes between healthy human individuals. With respect to this clone: The antigen is undetermined. A much more abundant neighbour one base away suggests this may be a read error. The same CDR3 is also encoded by other DNA sequences in this sample.

The CDR3 totals 16 residues. Trimming took 4 bases from V and 4 from J; bases not matched to a gene: 8. The V gene's germline CDR1 is SGHRS and CDR2 YFSETQ. Original data processing: ImmunoSEQ sequences covered only the junction and lacked quality scores; filtering therefore differed. TCRdb's copy holds only in-frame clones and misses some; the assay was immunoSEQ multiplex PCR. The V and J calls and clone size were taken over from that table, and D and trimming were inferred from the DNA. The sample includes some 530,000 clones, around four fifths seen only once; the top ten take around 12%. The donors were adults (healthy and HIV-negative) with no recent acute infections or vaccinations. Tens of millions of PBMCs went into genomic DNA for unsorted samples. Findings and limits, study-wide: Clonotype sharing among donors was thought likely to change with sequencing depth.

This chain connects TRBV5-1 to TRBJ2-7; 13 bases are shared with TRBD2. The sequencing input was PBMCs. This sequence originates from a woman in her thirties or forties in good health. Some clones in this sample may be carry-over from other donors' samples. CDR3 protein: CASSPGLAGVAYEQYF. DNA of the CDR3: TGCGCCAGCAGCCCTGGACTAGCGGGAGTAGCATACGAGCAGTACTTC.